Below are 13 T cell receptor beta chains sequenced from a single sample in a study of T cell changes during pregnancy in multiple sclerosis. Assay used: immunoSEQ multiplex PCR; TCRdb lists only in-frame clones, some missing. This sample yields under 100,000 clones, of which about 95% are seen a single time; 2% to 2.5% belongs to the top ten. Sample: peripheral blood, taken in the third trimester of pregnancy. Receptors were obtained from a female donor with multiple sclerosis, enrolled in a pregnancy study.

The rearrangement uses TRBV2 and TRBJ1-5; D is possibly TRBD1 (6 bases). Germline V CDR1 and CDR2: SNHLY, FYNNEI. CDR3 length: 13 residues. Trimming removed 3 bases from V and 4 bases from J, with 7 bases in between. Here the CDR3 reads CASSEDRNQPQHF. CDR3 DNA sequence: TGTGCCAGCAGTGAGGACAGAAATCAGCCCCAGCATTTT.

The chain carries TRBV30 and TRBJ2-7; perhaps TRBD2 as D (6 bases). This CDR3 has 12 amino acids. CDR1 and CDR2 (germline): GTSNPN, SVGIG (reference sequence). The germline V and J ends were trimmed by 2 bases and 6 bases, with 11 bases remaining between them. This chain's CDR3 is CAWSIGSTEQYF. The CDR3 bases are TGTGCCTGGAGTATCGGGAGTACCGAGCAGTACTTC. The whole variable domain, filled in from reference TRBV30 and TRBJ2-7, reads SQTIHQWPATLVQPVGSPLSLECTVEGTSNPNLYWYRQAAGRGLQLLFYSVGIGQISSEVPQNLSASRPQDRQFILSSKKLLLSDSGFYLCAWSIGSTEQYFGPGTRLTVT.

The genes are TRBV7-3 and TRBJ2-7; D may be TRBD2 (5 bases). From germline, CDR1 is SGHTA and CDR2 FQGTGA. The CDR3 is made up of 16 amino acids. Trimming took off 5 bases at V and 4 bases at J, with 21 bases between the two ends. The CDR3 nucleotides are TGTGCCAGCAGCCCTGGTCCGGGAACGGCCCCTTACGAGCAGTACTTC. Encoded protein: CASSPGPGTAPYEQYF.

The V and J genes are TRBV7-9 and TRBJ1-6; 9 bases match TRBD1. CDR1 and CDR2 from the germline V gene are SEHNR and FQNEAQ (reference sequence). The junction had 2 bases not matched to a gene; V was cut back by 6 bases and J by 2 bases. The CDR3 extends over 15 amino acids. The CDR3 DNA reads TGTGCCAGCAGTCGGACAGGGGCCTATAATTCACCCCTCCACTTT. It is translated as CASSRTGAYNSPLHF.

The rearrangement joins TRBV12-5 to TRBJ1-2; tentative D call: TRBD1 (5 bases). This CDR3 has 16 residues. Trimming stripped 0 bases from V and 4 bases from J, with 15 bases between. Germline CDR1 LGHNT, CDR2 FRNRAP. CDR3 loop: CASGLVPPAGFYGYTF. The CDR3 DNA reads TGTGCTAGTGGTTTGGTACCGCCTGCAGGGTTCTATGGCTACACCTTC.

This chain uses TRBV7-6 with TRBJ2-1; 10 bases are a match to TRBD2. Germline CDR1 and CDR2: SGHVS and FNYEAQ. The CDR3 covers 16 residues. The ends lost 5 bases at V and 5 bases at J; junction bases unmatched: 9. DNA for the CDR3: TGTGCCAGCAGCGGACAGCGGGGGGGACCACACAATGAGCAGTTCTTC. Translation: CASSGQRGGPHNEQFF. The entire variable domain, with the rest obtained from reference TRBV7-6 and TRBJ2-1, is as follows: GAGVSQSPRYKVTKRGQDVALRCDPISGHVSLYWYRQALGQGPEFLTYFNYEAQQDKSGLPNDRFSAERPEGSISTLTIQRTEQRDSAMYRCASSGQRGGPHNEQFFGPGTRLTVL.

V usage is TRBV7-6 and J usage is TRBJ2-5, with TRBD1 matching over 10 bases. Germline V gives CDR1 SGHVS, CDR2 FNYEAQ. CDR3 length equals 15 residues. Trimming at V came to 5 bases and at J to 1 base, leaving 4 bases not matched to a gene. The CDR3 region is CASSLGQGGQETQYF. The CDR3 nucleotides are TGTGCCAGCAGCCTCGGACAGGGGGGCCAAGAGACCCAGTACTTC. Using reference TRBV7-6 and TRBJ2-5 for the parts outside the CDR3, the full variable domain is GAGVSQSPRYKVTKRGQDVALRCDPISGHVSLYWYRQALGQGPEFLTYFNYEAQQDKSGLPNDRFSAERPEGSISTLTIQRTEQRDSAMYRCASSLGQGGQETQYFGPGTRLLVL.

The chain couples TRBV10-3 to TRBJ2-7, with 13 positions matching TRBD2. The CDR3 is 17 residues long. The junction had 11 bases not matched to a gene; V was cut back by 8 bases and J by 1 base. CDR1 is ENHRY, CDR2 SYGVKD, per germline. The CDR3 DNA follows: TGTGCCATCGGGGTACTAGCGGGGGGGCCAAAGTCCTACGAGCAGTACTTC. It is translated as CAIGVLAGGPKSYEQYF.

The gene calls are TRBV1 and TRBJ2-3; the table calls TRBD1, which could not be checked here. TRBV1 is a listed pseudogene. The CDR3 runs 14 residues. The CDR3 bases are TGCACCAGCACAAAGGGGGCTCGAGGAGATACGCAGTATTTT. Amino acids: CTSTKGARGDTQYF.

The chain carries TRBV27 and TRBJ2-7; D is unresolved. The CDR3 runs 15 residues. Germline loops: CDR1 MNHEY, CDR2 SMNVEV (reference sequence). V gave up 2 bases and J gave up 0 bases, with 11 bases separating them. CDR3 loop: CASSLLGGSSYEQYF. As DNA, the CDR3 is TGTGCCAGCAGTTTACTCGGCGGCTCCTCCTACGAGCAGTACTTC.

The chain has TRBV15 and TRBJ2-2; D is perhaps TRBD2 (7 bases). Trimming left V 11 bases short and J 4 bases short, with 26 bases between. The CDR3 extends over 17 amino acids. Germline CDR1 reads LNHNV; CDR2 reads YYDKDF (reference sequence). As DNA, the CDR3 is TGTGCCTCCCGAGGGGGGGGAGGTCTTTCGGGCACCGGGGAGCTGTTTTTT. Translation gives CASRGGGGLSGTGELFF.

The chain is built from TRBV29-1 and TRBJ1-2, with TRBD1 matching over 8 bases. CDR3 length: 13 residues. Germline-derived CDR1 and CDR2 are SQVTM and ANQGSEA. The V segment lost 5 bases and the J segment 5 bases; nucleotides outside the gene matches: 7. CDR3 nucleotide sequence: TGCAGCGTTTTGACAGGGGAGTTTTATGGCTACACCTTC. This translates into CSVLTGEFYGYTF.

This chain joins TRBV10-2 and TRBJ1-1, with TRBD1 as a possible D gene (5 bases). The CDR3 sequence is 12 residues long. V was cut by 9 bases and J by 1 base, with 9 bases left in between. The germline gives CDR1 WSHSY, CDR2 SAAADI. The CDR3 region has the DNA TGCGCCAGTATAGGACAGAACACTGAAGCTTTCTTT. This encodes CASIGQNTEAFF.